Listed below are T cell receptor beta chains from one sample, sequenced in a study of T cells in Graves' hyperthyroidism and ophthalmopathy. Via MiXCR, TCRdb re-called the multiplex PCR reads, giving one row per CDR3 protein. Of about 400,000 distinct CDR3 sequences listed, 15% to 17% are singletons. Sequenced: blood. These receptors originate from a woman between 18 and 29 years old with Graves' hyperthyroidism. Both conserved end residues are part of each CDR3. Each record gives: J gene, V gene, CDR3 protein.

TRBJ1-4	TRBV6-1	CASGGLKYEKLFF
TRBJ2-7	TRBV7-2	CASSLVLAGGQYEQYF
TRBJ1-1	TRBV7-9	CASSTHRGFTEAFF
TRBJ1-1	TRBV18	CASSPVGQTNTEAFF
TRBJ2-2	TRBV6-1	CASRSGRTNTGELFF
TRBJ1-1	TRBV4-2	CASSQGSSLNTEAFF
TRBJ2-7	TRBV20-1	CSATGGIVWEQYF
TRBJ2-7	TRBV7-9	CASNIGHSYEQYF
TRBJ1-1	TRBV5-1	CASSQSSTRNTEAFF
TRBJ2-3	TRBV7-9	CASSLGSLSTDTQYF
TRBJ1-3	TRBV3-1	CASSQPGRDGNTIYF
TRBJ2-5	TRBV12-3/TRBV12-4	CASSFFQGETQYF
TRBJ2-3	TRBV7-3	CASSPLPRTSGGDYTQYF
TRBJ2-7	TRBV27	CASSSGGTAPLYEQYF
TRBJ2-3	TRBV12-3/TRBV12-4	CASAPSGTFTDTQYF
TRBJ1-4	TRBV10-3	CAISEPGRDSGFEKLFF
TRBJ1-3	TRBV28	CASTPGLGGVSGNTIYF
TRBJ1-1	TRBV2	CASSVKGQQLNTEAFF
TRBJ2-5	TRBV6-1	CASNPTGRETQYF
TRBJ2-7	TRBV20-1	CSGRGENSGRARYEQYF
TRBJ1-1	TRBV2	CASSEVVGGDTEAFF
TRBJ2-3	TRBV10-1	CASSEMGRPGDTQYF
TRBJ1-2	TRBV15	CATSRGVFYGYTF
TRBJ2-1	TRBV12-3/TRBV12-4	CASSFRTSGSSYNEQFF
TRBJ2-3	TRBV25-1	CASSETKGGPGGTDTQYF
TRBJ2-7	TRBV11-2	CASSLIVGYEQYF
TRBJ2-1	TRBV6-2/TRBV6-3	CASRNGQGLNEQFF
TRBJ2-7	TRBV20-1	CSASPLAGVSYEQYF
TRBJ2-3	TRBV7-8	CASSLRLAGRTDTQYF
TRBJ2-7	TRBV3-1	CASSQVPRSHYEQYF
TRBJ2-7	TRBV20-1	CSASMEFPYEQYF
TRBJ2-4	TRBV29-1	CSGVDRAKNIQYF
TRBJ2-5	TRBV15	CATSRDNRRQETQYF
TRBJ2-1	TRBV3-1	CASSQDPSSNEQFF
TRBJ1-1	TRBV20-1	CSALTGGQGNTEAFF
TRBJ2-2	TRBV7-8	CASSQDDRGLTGELFF
TRBJ2-7	TRBV9	CASSVAGSDYEQYF